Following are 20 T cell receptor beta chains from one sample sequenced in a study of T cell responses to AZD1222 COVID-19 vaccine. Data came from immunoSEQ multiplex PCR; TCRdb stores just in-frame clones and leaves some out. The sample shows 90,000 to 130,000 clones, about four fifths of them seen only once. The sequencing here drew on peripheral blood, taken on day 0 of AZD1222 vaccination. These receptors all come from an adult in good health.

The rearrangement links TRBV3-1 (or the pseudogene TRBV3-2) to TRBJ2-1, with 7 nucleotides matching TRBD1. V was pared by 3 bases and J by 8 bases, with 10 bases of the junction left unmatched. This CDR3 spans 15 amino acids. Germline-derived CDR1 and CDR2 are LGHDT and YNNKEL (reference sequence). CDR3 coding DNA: TGTGCCAGCAGCCATACAGGGGCCGCTTTCGATGAGCAGTTCTTC. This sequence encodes CASSHTGAAFDEQFF.

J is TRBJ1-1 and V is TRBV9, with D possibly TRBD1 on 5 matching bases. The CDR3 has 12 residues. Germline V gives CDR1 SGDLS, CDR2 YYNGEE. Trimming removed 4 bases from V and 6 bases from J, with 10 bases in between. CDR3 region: CASSPTGAEAFF. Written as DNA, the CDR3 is TGTGCCAGCAGCCCGACGGGGGCTGAAGCTTTCTTT. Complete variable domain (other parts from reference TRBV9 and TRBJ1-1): DSGVTQTPKHLITATGQRVTLRCSPRSGDLSVYWYQQSLDQGLQFLIQYYNGEERAKGNILERFSAQQFPDLHSELNLSSLELGDSALYFCASSPTGAEAFFGQGTRLTVV.

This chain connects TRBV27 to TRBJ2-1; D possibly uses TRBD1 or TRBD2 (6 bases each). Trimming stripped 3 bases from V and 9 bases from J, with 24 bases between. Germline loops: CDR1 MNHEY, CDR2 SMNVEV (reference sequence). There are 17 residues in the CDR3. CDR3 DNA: TGTGCCAGCAGTTTTTTTGGGGGGCGGACAATTATTCGTGAGCAGTTCTTC. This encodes CASSFFGGRTIIREQFF.

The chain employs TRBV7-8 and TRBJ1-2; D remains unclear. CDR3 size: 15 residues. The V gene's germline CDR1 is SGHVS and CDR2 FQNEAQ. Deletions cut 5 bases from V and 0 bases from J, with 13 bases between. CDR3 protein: CASSPEAGTNYGYTF. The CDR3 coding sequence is TGTGCCAGCAGCCCCGAGGCAGGCACTAACTATGGCTACACCTTC.

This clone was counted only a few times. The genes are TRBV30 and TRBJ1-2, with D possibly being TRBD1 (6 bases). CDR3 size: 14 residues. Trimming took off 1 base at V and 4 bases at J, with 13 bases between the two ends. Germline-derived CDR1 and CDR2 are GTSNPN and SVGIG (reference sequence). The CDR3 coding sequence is TGTGCCTGGAGTGAATACAGGGTTAGCTATGGCTACACCTTC. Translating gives CAWSEYRVSYGYTF.

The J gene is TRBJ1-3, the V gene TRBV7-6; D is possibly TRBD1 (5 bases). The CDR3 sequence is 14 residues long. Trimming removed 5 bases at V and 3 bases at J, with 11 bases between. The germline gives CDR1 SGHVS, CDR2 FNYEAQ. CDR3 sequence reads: CASSPTVSGNTIYF. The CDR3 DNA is TGTGCCAGCAGCCCGACAGTGAGTGGAAACACCATATATTTT.

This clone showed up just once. CDR3: CASSKQGQTSYNEQFF. The DNA of the CDR3 is TGTGCCAGCAGCAAACAGGGACAGACGTCCTACAATGAGCAGTTCTTC. V and J are TRBV2 and TRBJ2-1; 7 bases fit TRBD1. Per germline, CDR1 SNHLY and CDR2 FYNNEI. CDR3 length equals 16 residues. The V gene end was trimmed by 6 bases and the J gene end by 1 base; junction bases not matched to a gene: 9.

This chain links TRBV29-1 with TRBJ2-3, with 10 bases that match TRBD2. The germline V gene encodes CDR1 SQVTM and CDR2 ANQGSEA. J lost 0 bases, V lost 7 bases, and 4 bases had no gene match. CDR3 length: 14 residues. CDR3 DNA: TGCAGCGGCCAACTAGCGGGGAGCACAGATACGCAGTATTTT. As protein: CSGQLAGSTDTQYF.

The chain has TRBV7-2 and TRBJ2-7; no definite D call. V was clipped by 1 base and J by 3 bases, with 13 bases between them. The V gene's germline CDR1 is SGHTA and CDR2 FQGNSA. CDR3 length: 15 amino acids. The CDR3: CASSLDLTGLYEQYF. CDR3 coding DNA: TGTGCCAGCAGCTTAGACCTTACGGGCCTCTACGAGCAGTACTTC.

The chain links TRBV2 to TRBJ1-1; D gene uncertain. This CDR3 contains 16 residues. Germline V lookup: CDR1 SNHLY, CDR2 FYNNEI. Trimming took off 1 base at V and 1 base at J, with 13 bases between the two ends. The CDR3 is CASSEGLGAGNTEAFF. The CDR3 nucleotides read TGTGCCAGCAGTGAAGGACTAGGCGCCGGGAACACTGAAGCTTTCTTT.

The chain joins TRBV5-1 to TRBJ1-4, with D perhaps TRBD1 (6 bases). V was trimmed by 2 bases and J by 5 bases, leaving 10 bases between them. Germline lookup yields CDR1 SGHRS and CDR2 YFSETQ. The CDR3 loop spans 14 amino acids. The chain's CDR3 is CASSFQGINEKLFF. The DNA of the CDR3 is TGCGCCAGCAGCTTTCAGGGGATAAATGAAAAACTGTTTTTT.

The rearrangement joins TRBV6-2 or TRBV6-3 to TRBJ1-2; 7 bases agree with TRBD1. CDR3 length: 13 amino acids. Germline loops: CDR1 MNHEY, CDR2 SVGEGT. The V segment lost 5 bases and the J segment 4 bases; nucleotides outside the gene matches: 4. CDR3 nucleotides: TGTGCCAGCAGTCCCACAGGGGCCTATGGCTACACCTTC. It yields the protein CASSPTGAYGYTF.

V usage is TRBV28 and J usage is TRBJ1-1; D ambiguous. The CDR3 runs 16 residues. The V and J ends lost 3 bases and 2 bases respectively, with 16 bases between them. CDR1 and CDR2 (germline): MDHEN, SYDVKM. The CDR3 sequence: CASSLPPRSPNTEAFF. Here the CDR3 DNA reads TGTGCCAGCAGTTTGCCCCCGAGGAGTCCCAACACTGAAGCTTTCTTT.

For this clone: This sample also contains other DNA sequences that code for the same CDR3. This chain's CDR3 is CASSWSGNEQFF. CDR3 in DNA: TGTGCCAGCAGCTGGAGCGGAAATGAGCAGTTCTTC. The chain is built from TRBV7-9 and TRBJ2-1, with D maybe TRBD2 (5 bases). The germline V and J ends were trimmed by 4 bases and 7 bases, with 8 bases remaining between them. CDR1 and CDR2 from the germline V gene are SEHNR and FQNEAQ (reference sequence). The CDR3 is made up of 12 amino acids.

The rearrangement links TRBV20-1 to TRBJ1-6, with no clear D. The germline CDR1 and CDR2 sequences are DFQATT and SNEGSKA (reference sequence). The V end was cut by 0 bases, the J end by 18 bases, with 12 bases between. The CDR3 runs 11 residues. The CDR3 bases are TGCAGTGCTAGAGAGGGCAGGACCCCCCACTTT. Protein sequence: CSAREGRTPHF.

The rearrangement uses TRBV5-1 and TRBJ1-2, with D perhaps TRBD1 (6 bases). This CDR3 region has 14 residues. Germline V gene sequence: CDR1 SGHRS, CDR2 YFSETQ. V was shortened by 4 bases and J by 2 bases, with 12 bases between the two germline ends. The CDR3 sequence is CASSPLGGNYGYTF. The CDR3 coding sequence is TGCGCCAGCAGCCCTTTAGGGGGGAACTATGGCTACACCTTC.

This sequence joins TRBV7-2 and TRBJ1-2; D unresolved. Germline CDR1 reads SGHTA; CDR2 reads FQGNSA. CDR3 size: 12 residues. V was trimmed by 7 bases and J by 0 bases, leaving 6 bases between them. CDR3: CASTQANYGYTF. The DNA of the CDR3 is TGTGCCAGCACCCAGGCTAACTATGGCTACACCTTC.

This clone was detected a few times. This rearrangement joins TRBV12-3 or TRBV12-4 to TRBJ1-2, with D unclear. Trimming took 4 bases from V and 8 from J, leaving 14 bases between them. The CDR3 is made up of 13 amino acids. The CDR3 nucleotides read TGTGCCAGCAGTTCCCGCTTGGGTGGGGGCTACACCTTC. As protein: CASSSRLGGGYTF.

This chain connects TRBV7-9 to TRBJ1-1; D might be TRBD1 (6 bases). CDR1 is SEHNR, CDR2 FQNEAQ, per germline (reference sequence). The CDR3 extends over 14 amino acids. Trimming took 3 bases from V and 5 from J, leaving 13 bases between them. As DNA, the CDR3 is TGTGCCAGCAGCTTTCACCGGGGGCAGACTGAAGCTTTCTTT. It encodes CASSFHRGQTEAFF. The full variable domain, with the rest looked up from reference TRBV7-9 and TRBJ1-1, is DTGVSQNPRHKITKRGQNVTFRCDPISEHNRLYWYRQTLGQGPEFLTYFQNEAQLEKSRLLSDRFSAERPKGSFSTLEIQRTEQGDSAMYLCASSFHRGQTEAFFGQGTRLTVV.

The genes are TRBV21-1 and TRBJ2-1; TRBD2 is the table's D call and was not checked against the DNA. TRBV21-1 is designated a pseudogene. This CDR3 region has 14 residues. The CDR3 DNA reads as TGTGCCCTTATGCCGGGAGGGCCACGCAATGAGCAGTTCTTC. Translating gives CALMPGGPRNEQFF.